This is a list of T cell receptor beta chains from one sample in a study of T cell responses to AZD1222 COVID-19 vaccine. The data were produced by immunoSEQ multiplex PCR, yet TCRdb's version contains in-frame clones alone and is incomplete. The data show about 94,000 clones, with 75% to 90% seen just once and about 4.6% held by the top ten. The source was peripheral blood, collected 28 days after the second AZD1222 dose. These receptors came from an adult who received the AZD1222 COVID-19 vaccine. Each CDR3 is given with its conserved first and last residue. Each record gives: J gene, clone size, D gene, V gene, CDR3 protein, CDR3 DNA. D genes are given only for firm matches. Some rows mark clone size as missing; the rest say once, few, many or name a class of expanded clone.

TRBJ2-7 - TRBD1 TRBV29-1 CSVGTGNHEQYF TGCAGCGTTGGGACAGGGAACCACGAGCAGTACTTC
TRBJ2-3 - - TRBV19 CASSSGDRDTQYF TGTGCCAGTTCTAGCGGGGACAGGGATACGCAGTATTTT
TRBJ2-7 - - TRBV7-9 CASGGRGYEQYF TGTGCCAGCGGGGGTCGGGGCTACGAGCAGTACTTC
TRBJ1-5 - - TRBV30 CAWSVGPYNQPQHF TGTGCCTGGAGTGTAGGGCCGTACAATCAGCCCCAGCATTTT
TRBJ1-4 once - TRBV27 CASSLSGPRQKLFF TGTGCCAGCAGTTTATCGGGACCACGGCAAAAACTGTTTTTT
TRBJ1-2 few - TRBV30 CAWKGLGGTGYTF TGTGCCTGGAAAGGACTTGGCGGGACAGGCTACACCTTC
TRBJ2-3 - - TRBV5-6 CASSFARPDTQYF TGTGCCAGCAGCTTCGCCCGTCCAGATACGCAGTATTTT
TRBJ2-1 few - TRBV19 CASSIELPSYNEQFF TGTGCCAGTAGTATAGAGTTGCCTAGCTACAATGAGCAGTTCTTC
TRBJ1-2 - TRBD1 TRBV11-2 CASSLNQGGSGYTF TGTGCCAGCAGCTTAAATCAGGGGGGAAGTGGCTACACCTTC
TRBJ2-3 - TRBD2 TRBV29-1 CSVLTLGLAGGGPKRTDTQYF TGCAGCGTACTAACCCTCGGACTAGCGGGAGGAGGGCCCAAGAGAACAGATACGCAGTATTTT
TRBJ2-6 - - TRBV3-1/TRBV3-2 CASSQVWGSTGANVLTF TGTGCCAGCAGCCAAGTTTGGGGTTCTACTGGGGCCAACGTCCTGACTTTC
TRBJ1-5 - - TRBV10-3 CAISELSSNQPQHF TGTGCCATCAGTGAGTTGAGTAGCAATCAGCCCCAGCATTTT
TRBJ1-4 - TRBD1 TRBV7-6 CASSATGTGDEKLFF TGTGCCAGCAGCGCCACCGGGACAGGGGATGAAAAACTGTTTTTT
TRBJ2-7 - TRBD2 TRBV28 CASSRTGGGLEQYF TGTGCCAGCAGTAGGACGGGAGGAGGTCTCGAGCAGTACTTC
TRBJ1-1 - - TRBV4-2 CASSPQEVTATEAFF TGTGCCAGCAGCCCGCAAGAGGTAACGGCCACTGAAGCTTTCTTT
TRBJ2-7 few TRBD1 TRBV5-8 CASSAGQGWGQYF TGTGCCAGCAGCGCCGGACAGGGATGGGGGCAGTACTTC
TRBJ1-5 once TRBD1 TRBV6-5 CASRDRTGVVQPQHF TGTGCCAGCAGGGACCGGACAGGGGTAGTGCAGCCCCAGCATTTT
TRBJ2-2 - - TRBV6-5 CASSYSGGELFF TGTGCCAGCAGTTACTCCGGCGGGGAGCTGTTTTTT
TRBJ1-3 - - TRBV6-5 CASRAGHFSGNTIYF TGTGCCAGCAGAGCGGGACACTTCTCTGGAAACACCATATATTTT
TRBJ2-7 - - TRBV7-9 CASSSTYEQYF TGTGCCAGCAGTTCCACCTACGAGCAGTACTTC
TRBJ2-2 - - TRBV5-4 CASSLVGLMAGELFF TGTGCCAGCAGCTTGGTCGGTTTGATGGCCGGGGAGCTGTTTTTT
TRBJ1-1 - TRBD1 TRBV5-5 CASSQDREYTEAFF TGTGCCAGCAGCCAAGACAGGGAGTACACTGAAGCTTTCTTT
TRBJ1-4 few - TRBV18 CASSPQGGSLATNEKLFF TGTGCCAGCTCACCACAGGGGGGATCACTTGCAACTAATGAAAAACTGTTTTTT
TRBJ2-2 - - TRBV9 CASSVAGSRGNTGELFF TGTGCCAGCAGCGTAGCGGGGTCCAGGGGGAACACCGGGGAGCTGTTTTTT
TRBJ1-5 - - TRBV19 CASKDSTLKGNQPQHF TGTGCCAGTAAGGACAGTACTCTAAAGGGGAATCAGCCCCAGCATTTT
TRBJ2-5 - TRBD1 TRBV5-6 CASSLSGQGSETQYF TGTGCCAGCAGCTTGTCAGGACAGGGGTCAGAGACCCAGTACTTC
TRBJ2-1 - - TRBV21-1 CASTRDRITYNEQFF TGTGCCAGCACCCGGGACAGGATAACATACAATGAGCAGTTCTTC
TRBJ2-5 - - TRBV11-2 CASSLGKTQYF TGTGCCAGCAGCTTAGGAAAGACCCAGTACTTC
TRBJ2-7 - - TRBV11-1 CASSFQYEQYF TGTGCCAGCAGCTTCCAGTACGAGCAGTACTTC
TRBJ2-7 few - TRBV11-1 CASSPEYSSYEQYF TGTGCCAGCAGCCCCGAGTACAGCTCCTACGAGCAGTACTTC
TRBJ1-1 - TRBD1 TRBV4-2 CASSQDWTGGLGTEAFF TGTGCCAGCAGCCAAGATTGGACAGGGGGGCTTGGCACTGAAGCTTTCTTT
TRBJ2-7 - - TRBV6-2/TRBV6-3 CASSYRDSSEQYF TGTGCCAGCAGTTACCGCGACAGCAGCGAGCAGTACTTC
TRBJ1-2 - - TRBV12-3/TRBV12-4 CASSFSSHGGYTF TGTGCCAGCAGTTTTTCCTCACACGGTGGCTACACCTTC
TRBJ1-3 - - TRBV28 CASSLAGGNTIYF TGTGCCAGCAGTTTAGCGGGGGGAAACACCATATATTTT
TRBJ2-1 few - TRBV4-1 CASSQGGYEQFF TGCGCCAGCAGCCAAGGTGGCTATGAGCAGTTCTTC
TRBJ1-1 - TRBD1 TRBV6-2/TRBV6-3 CASSKTGKNRAFF TGTGCCAGCAGCAAGACAGGGAAGAATCGAGCTTTCTTT
TRBJ1-4 - - TRBV10-2 CASSDDSWGEKLFF TGCGCCAGCAGTGATGATAGTTGGGGCGAAAAACTGTTTTTT
TRBJ2-3 - - TRBV18 CASSRSTDTQYF TGTGCCAGCTCACGGAGCACAGATACGCAGTATTTT
TRBJ1-2 - - TRBV29-1 CSVENRVNYGYTF TGCAGCGTTGAAAATCGGGTGAACTATGGCTACACCTTC
TRBJ2-7 - - TRBV28 CASSPPFNGNYEQYF TGTGCCAGCAGTCCTCCTTTTAATGGGAACTACGAGCAGTACTTC
TRBJ2-1 - TRBD2 TRBV6-5 CASRDLAGGYNEQFF TGTGCCAGCAGAGACCTAGCGGGAGGGTACAATGAGCAGTTCTTC
TRBJ2-7 - - TRBV21-1 CAIRTGRTYEQYF TGTGCCATCCGGACAGGGAGAACCTACGAGCAGTACTTC
TRBJ2-7 - TRBD1 TRBV5-5 CASSAQGATYEQYF TGTGCCAGCAGCGCACAGGGGGCCACCTACGAGCAGTACTTC
TRBJ1-3 - - TRBV5-6 CASSLRALGIGGSGNTIYF TGTGCCAGCAGCTTAAGAGCTCTGGGCATAGGGGGCTCTGGAAACACCATATATTTT
TRBJ1-2 - - TRBV6-5 CASSAVGRLNYGYTF TGTGCCAGCAGCGCAGTCGGACGGCTCAACTATGGCTACACCTTC
TRBJ1-1 - - TRBV7-9 CASSLRLSTQVNTEAFF TGTGCCAGCAGCTTAAGACTTTCGACCCAGGTGAACACTGAAGCTTTCTTT
TRBJ1-5 - - TRBV2 CASSVQDNQPQHF TGTGCCAGCAGCGTACAGGATAATCAGCCCCAGCATTTT
TRBJ2-7 - TRBD2 TRBV3-1/TRBV3-2 CASSRGLASDEQYF TGTGCCAGCAGCCGCGGACTAGCCTCCGACGAGCAGTACTTC
TRBJ1-2 - - TRBV10-3 CAISESRADSSNYGYTF TGTGCCATCAGTGAGTCGAGGGCAGACAGTTCTAACTATGGCTACACCTTC
TRBJ2-1 once - TRBV19 CASSITGTTYNEQFF TGTGCCAGTAGTATTACAGGGACAACCTACAATGAGCAGTTCTTC
TRBJ2-7 - - TRBV7-2 CASSPRTDYYEQYF TGTGCCAGCAGCCCCAGGACCGACTACTACGAGCAGTACTTC
TRBJ2-2 once - TRBV3-1/TRBV3-2 CASKTGGELSTGELFF TGTGCCAGCAAAACTGGCGGGGAGCTTAGCACCGGGGAGCTGTTTTTT
TRBJ2-7 - TRBD1 TRBV5-1 CASSKQPGQQSYEQYF TGCGCCAGCAGCAAGCAACCGGGACAGCAATCCTACGAGCAGTACTTC